This TCR beta chain is from a study of cytomegalovirus exposure and HLA in healthy donors. The V gene's germline CDR1 is SNHLY and CDR2 FYNNEI. The CDR3 is 15 amino acids. The trim removed 2 bases at V and 4 bases at J, leaving 6 bases unmatched. In the case of this clone: Its antigen is as yet unknown.

This PCR relied on a set of 60 Vbeta primers and 13 Jbeta primers. TCRdb keeps only in-frame clones here, not all; method: immunoSEQ multiplex PCR. Its table records approximately 110,000 clones. Study-wide results and limits: Sequencing likely generated an artifact that appeared as a cluster of highly shared sequence variants. Clonal expansion was found to be greater in HLA-associated TCR beta chains than in equally common others in a later analysis.

This chain links TRBV2 with TRBJ2-3, with TRBD1 identical over 7 bases. The receptor comes from a man between 18 and 29 years old in good health and CMV-seronegative. Sequences were obtained from PBMCs. The CDR3 loop is CASSESPQGADTQYF. In DNA form, the CDR3 reads TGTGCCAGCAGTGAAAGTCCCCAGGGGGCAGATACGCAGTATTTT.